Presented here are 30 T cell receptor beta chains from one specimen sequenced in a study of beta chain features in type 1 diabetes. The entirety of the isolated RNA underwent reverse transcription, so expressed TCRB transcripts were sequenced. The table came from immunoSEQ multiplex PCR; TCRdb's copy has only in-frame clones and leaves some out. The sample lists around 340,000 clones, roughly a fifth occurring once. The source material was naive CD4+ T cells from blood. The receptors derive from a young woman in good health.

The chain carries TRBV9 and TRBJ2-1, with 8 nucleotides matching TRBD1. This CDR3 contains 15 residues. With V trimmed by 3 bases and J by 10 bases, 12 bases remained unmatched. In germline, CDR1 is SGDLS, CDR2 YYNGEE. In DNA form, the CDR3 reads TGTGCCAGCAGCGCTGATGTGACAGGGGAGTTGGAGCAGTTCTTC. Residues: CASSADVTGELEQFF. The full variable domain, with the rest looked up from reference TRBV9 and TRBJ2-1, is DSGVTQTPKHLITATGQRVTLRCSPRSGDLSVYWYQQSLDQGLQFLIQYYNGEERAKGNILERFSAQQFPDLHSELNLSSLELGDSALYFCASSADVTGELEQFFGPGTRLTVL.

A few counts support this clone. The J gene is TRBJ2-5, the V gene TRBV7-2, with TRBD2 as a possible D gene (6 bases). There are 13 residues in the CDR3. The germline V gene has CDR1 SGHTA and CDR2 FQGNSA. The ends were cut back, 5 bases at V and 4 bases at J, with 11 bases in the middle. CDR3 nucleotide sequence: TGTGCCAGCAGCCAGACTAGGGGAGAGACCCAGTACTTC. Protein product: CASSQTRGETQYF. Full variable domain (remainder filled in from reference TRBV7-2 and TRBJ2-5): GAGVSQSPSNKVTEKGKDVELRCDPISGHTALYWYRQSLGQGLEFLIYFQGNSAPDKSGLPSDRFSAERTGGSVSTLTIQRTQQEDSAVYLCASSQTRGETQYFGPGTRLLVL.

This clone was observed a handful of times. This chain joins TRBV7-2 and TRBJ2-5; TRBD2 aligns across 8 bases. The CDR3 totals 15 residues. V gave up 3 bases and J gave up 7 bases; unmatched junction bases: 10. Germline CDR1 reads SGHTA; CDR2 reads FQGNSA. CDR3 residues: CASSFDPAGERTQYF. CDR3 nucleotides: TGTGCCAGCAGCTTTGACCCAGCGGGGGAGCGGACCCAGTACTTC.

This clone was seen only a few times. The chain carries TRBV30 and TRBJ1-4; D is unresolved. Germline assignment: CDR1 GTSNPN and CDR2 SVGIG (reference sequence). CDR3 length: 12 residues. V lost 5 bases and J 13 bases, leaving 17 bases between the germline ends. The CDR3 region has the DNA TGTGCCTGGCGAGACCGATCAGGTGGACTGTTTTTT. This sequence encodes CAWRDRSGGLFF.

The chain links TRBV5-5 to TRBJ1-1; possible D gene TRBD1, 5 bases. The CDR3 is 15 amino acids. Looked up from germline, CDR1 is SGHKS and CDR2 is YYEKEE (reference sequence). V was pared by 3 bases and J by 2 bases, with 14 bases between. The CDR3 DNA follows: TGTGCCAGCAGCTCGGCTGACAGACGTAACACTGAAGCTTTCTTT. This encodes CASSSADRRNTEAFF.

This clone appeared once. The chain has TRBV25-1 and TRBJ2-3, with a possible D match to TRBD1 (6 bases). In germline, CDR1 is MGHDK, CDR2 SYGVNS. The CDR3 extends over 18 amino acids. Trimming left V 3 bases short and J 0 bases short, with 19 bases between. The CDR3 sequence is CASSEVYRVGSSTDTQYF. In DNA form, the CDR3 reads TGTGCCAGCAGTGAGGTGTACAGGGTGGGTTCAAGCACAGATACGCAGTATTTT.

The chain has TRBV6-6 and TRBJ2-4; 10 bases align to TRBD2. Germline assignment: CDR1 MNHNY and CDR2 SVGAGI (reference sequence). CDR3 length: 16 amino acids. V shed 5 bases, J shed 5 bases, and the junction held 9 bases outside the gene matches. The DNA of the CDR3 is TGTGCCAGCAGTCTTATAGCGGGGGGAGCGGAAAACATTCAGTACTTC. Residues: CASSLIAGGAENIQYF.

This clone was counted only a few times. This chain links TRBV9 with TRBJ1-2, with TRBD1 identical over 8 bases. Unmatched junction bases numbered 11, after V lost 0 bases and J lost 7 bases. This CDR3 contains 16 residues. CDR1 and CDR2 (germline): SGDLS, YYNGEE. CDR3 in amino acids: CASSVVSAPGGSGYTF. The CDR3 nucleotides read TGTGCCAGCAGCGTAGTATCTGCTCCAGGGGGCTCTGGCTACACCTTC.

The gene calls are TRBV28 and TRBJ1-3, with 7 bases matching TRBD1. The CDR3 runs 16 residues. The trim removed 7 bases at V and 0 bases at J, leaving 9 bases unmatched. Germline assignment: CDR1 MDHEN and CDR2 SYDVKM. CDR3 amino acids: CASNSMGTDSGNTIYF. The DNA of the CDR3 is TGTGCCAGCAACTCCATGGGGACAGACTCTGGAAACACCATATATTTT.

V gene TRBV5-1 combines with J gene TRBJ2-5; possibly TRBD2 for D (5 bases). Per the germline V gene, CDR1 is SGHRS and CDR2 is YFSETQ. Trimming shortened V by 1 base and J by 5 bases, and 6 bases separated the two germline ends. The CDR3 has 12 amino acids. The CDR3, as DNA: TGCGCCAGCAGCTTGTGGAGGGAGACCCAGTACTTC. Its translation is CASSLWRETQYF.

This clone was recorded a few times. The chain carries TRBV4-2 and TRBJ1-1; possibly TRBD1 for D (6 bases). Germline V gene data show CDR1 as LGHNA and CDR2 as YNFKEQ. V dropped 4 bases and J dropped 3 bases, with 15 bases sitting between them. This CDR3 is built from 15 residues. As DNA, the CDR3 is TGTGCCAGCAGCCCTGGGAGGGGGTCGGACACTGAAGCTTTCTTT. It specifies CASSPGRGSDTEAFF.

This clone was picked up a small number of times. The chain employs TRBV6-5 and TRBJ2-1; TRBD2 aligns across 8 bases. The V gene's germline CDR1 is MNHEY and CDR2 SVGAGI. V shed 5 bases and J 5 bases; nucleotides not matched to a gene: 8. This CDR3 spans 15 amino acids. CDR3: CASSRGGLGHNEQFF. CDR3 coding DNA: TGTGCCAGCAGTCGGGGGGGCCTCGGCCACAATGAGCAGTTCTTC.

This clone has more than one count but fewer than ten. Written as DNA, the CDR3 is TGTGCCAGCAGCTCCCGGACTAGCGGGAGATGGTACGAGCAGTACTTC. Protein: CASSSRTSGRWYEQYF. The rearrangement links TRBV7-2 to TRBJ2-7; the match to TRBD2 covers 13 bases. Germline values: CDR1 SGHTA, CDR2 FQGNSA. The CDR3 spans 16 residues. Trimming at V came to 4 bases and at J to 4 bases, leaving 7 bases not matched to a gene.

The chain joins TRBV25-1 to TRBJ2-1, with D possibly being TRBD1 (7 bases). CDR1 and CDR2 from the germline V gene are MGHDK and SYGVNS. The V end was cut by 7 bases, the J end by 4 bases, with 11 bases between. The length of the CDR3 is 13 residues. CDR3 protein: CASTSGGYNEQFF. For the CDR3, the DNA is TGTGCCAGCACCTCAGGGGGGTACAATGAGCAGTTCTTC.

The rearrangement uses TRBV2 and TRBJ2-1; 9 bases align to TRBD1. The CDR3 is 15 amino acids. Germline values: CDR1 SNHLY, CDR2 FYNNEI. V lost 6 bases, J lost 4 bases, and 7 bases stayed unmatched. CDR3 sequence reads: CASRTGGPLYNEQFF. The DNA of the CDR3 is TGTGCCAGCAGAACAGGGGGCCCCCTATACAATGAGCAGTTCTTC. Using reference TRBV2 and TRBJ2-1 for the parts outside the CDR3, the full variable domain is EPEVTQTPSHQVTQMGQEVILRCVPISNHLYFYWYRQILGQKVEFLVSFYNNEISEKSEIFDDQFSVERPDGSNFTLKIRSTKLEDSAMYFCASRTGGPLYNEQFFGPGTRLTVL.

This clone was detected only once. The rearrangement uses TRBV29-1 and TRBJ1-2, with TRBD1 matching 7 bases. The J segment lost 4 bases and the V segment lost 7 bases, leaving 6 bases of the junction unmatched. This CDR3 spans 12 amino acids. The germline CDR1 and CDR2 sequences are SQVTM and ANQGSEA. The CDR3 DNA is TGCAGCGCCCTGGGACAGCTCTATGGCTACACCTTC. It specifies CSALGQLYGYTF. The full variable domain, with the rest looked up from reference TRBV29-1 and TRBJ1-2, is SAVISQKPSRDICQRGTSLTIQCQVDSQVTMMFWYRQQPGQSLTLIATANQGSEATYESGFVIDKFPISRPNLTFSTLTVSNMSPEDSSIYLCSALGQLYGYTFGSGTRLTVV.

There are a few counts of this clone. The chain uses TRBV14 and TRBJ2-1, with 11 nucleotides matching TRBD2. Trimming removed 1 base from V and 11 bases from J; junction bases left unmatched: 7. The CDR3 has 15 residues. Germline V gene lookup returns CDR1 SGHDN and CDR2 FVKESK. The CDR3 DNA is TGTGCCAGCAGCCAAGGGTCGAGGACTAGCGGGCAGCAGTTCTTC. Amino acids: CASSQGSRTSGQQFF. The full variable domain, rest sourced from reference TRBV14 and TRBJ2-1, is EAGVTQFPSHSVIEKGQTVTLRCDPISGHDNLYWYRRVMGKEIKFLLHFVKESKQDESGMPNNRFLAERTGGTYSTLKVQPAELEDSGVYFCASSQGSRTSGQQFFGPGTRLTVL.

This clone was observed a few times. This chain connects TRBV14 to TRBJ1-4, with D hard to call. CDR3 length: 16 residues. Trimming shortened V by 4 bases and J by 4 bases, and 16 bases separated the two germline ends. Germline assignment: CDR1 SGHDN and CDR2 FVKESK. CDR3: CASSRGRGGINEKLFF. The CDR3 DNA follows: TGTGCCAGCAGCCGTGGACGGGGAGGGATTAATGAAAAACTGTTTTTT.

The chain carries TRBV7-4 and TRBJ2-1; TRBD2 matches 7 bases. This CDR3 spans 14 amino acids. The V segment lost 5 bases and the J segment 6 bases; nucleotides outside the gene matches: 7. Germline lookup yields CDR1 SGHVT and CDR2 SQSDAQ. This chain's CDR3 is CASSVWTSCNEQFF. The CDR3 DNA reads as TGTGCCAGCAGCGTCTGGACTAGTTGCAATGAGCAGTTCTTC.

The chain is built from TRBV5-1 and TRBJ1-1; a possible D gene is TRBD1 (5 bases). The CDR3 is 14 residues long. V shed 3 bases and J shed 5 bases, with 14 bases lying between them. Germline assignment: CDR1 SGHRS and CDR2 YFSETQ. The CDR3, as DNA: TGCGCCAGCAGCTCCCAGCCACAGGAGACTGAAGCTTTCTTT. As protein: CASSSQPQETEAFF.

With respect to this clone: Different DNA sequences within this sample yield the same CDR3. The CDR3 reads CAWSSYSNQPQHF. The CDR3 nucleotides read TGTGCCTGGAGCAGTTATAGCAATCAGCCCCAGCATTTT. J is TRBJ1-5 and V is TRBV30; D remains unclear. CDR3 size: 13 residues. Trimming pared 3 bases from V and 0 bases from J, leaving 6 bases between. Germline V gene lookup returns CDR1 GTSNPN and CDR2 SVGIG (reference sequence). Full variable domain (remainder filled in from reference TRBV30 and TRBJ1-5): SQTIHQWPATLVQPVGSPLSLECTVEGTSNPNLYWYRQAAGRGLQLLFYSVGIGQISSEVPQNLSASRPQDRQFILSSKKLLLSDSGFYLCAWSSYSNQPQHFGDGTRLSIL.

The rearrangement joins TRBV19 to TRBJ2-5; weak D call: TRBD1 (5 bases). Germline CDR1 reads LNHDA; CDR2 reads SQIVND (reference sequence). This CDR3 comprises 13 residues. V lost 3 bases and J 5 bases, leaving 10 bases between the germline ends. The CDR3, as DNA: TGTGCCAGTAGTATGGAACAGGACGAGACCCAGTACTTC. It translates to CASSMEQDETQYF.

The genes are TRBV30 and TRBJ1-2; 9 bases line up with TRBD1. Trimming at V came to 7 bases and at J to 5 bases, leaving 11 bases not matched to a gene. This CDR3 has 14 residues. Germline CDR1 is GTSNPN and CDR2 is SVGIG (reference sequence). CDR3 sequence: CASTGGAGFYGYTF. Written as DNA, the CDR3 is TGTGCCTCTACAGGGGGCGCAGGGTTTTATGGCTACACCTTC. Filled out from reference TRBV30 and TRBJ1-2, the complete variable domain reads SQTIHQWPATLVQPVGSPLSLECTVEGTSNPNLYWYRQAAGRGLQLLFYSVGIGQISSEVPQNLSASRPQDRQFILSSKKLLLSDSGFYLCASTGGAGFYGYTFGSGTRLTVV.

The chain employs TRBV5-1 and TRBJ1-1; no definite D call. The ends were cut back, 4 bases at V and 5 bases at J, with 18 bases in the middle. The CDR3 is 15 amino acids. Germline V gene lookup returns CDR1 SGHRS and CDR2 YFSETQ. The chain's CDR3 is CASSPIGVLSTEAFF. CDR3 nucleotides: TGCGCCAGCAGCCCTATCGGGGTTTTAAGTACTGAAGCTTTCTTT.

The chain recombines TRBV21-1 with TRBJ2-7; the table's D call, TRBD1, has no DNA check behind it. TRBV21-1 is a recognized pseudogene. This CDR3 is built from 14 residues. In nucleotides, the CDR3 is TGTGCCAGCAGCGAGTCCTTGGGCCGCTACGAGCAGTACTTC. Its translation: CASSESLGRYEQYF.

This clone was counted between two and nine times. This rearrangement joins TRBV30 to TRBJ1-5; 11 bases map to TRBD1. CDR3 length equals 15 residues. CDR1 is GTSNPN and CDR2 is SVGIG in the germline V gene (reference sequence). The junction had 5 bases not matched to a gene; V was cut back by 3 bases and J by 4 bases. CDR3 sequence: CAWSTGQGGNQPQHF. The CDR3 DNA reads as TGTGCCTGGAGCACGGGACAGGGGGGGAATCAGCCCCAGCATTTT. Looking up the rest from reference TRBV30 and TRBJ1-5 gives the full variable domain: SQTIHQWPATLVQPVGSPLSLECTVEGTSNPNLYWYRQAAGRGLQLLFYSVGIGQISSEVPQNLSASRPQDRQFILSSKKLLLSDSGFYLCAWSTGQGGNQPQHFGDGTRLSIL.

V is TRBV30 and J is TRBJ2-4; the match to TRBD2 covers 8 bases. The CDR3 spans 11 residues. The germline CDR1 and CDR2 sequences are GTSNPN and SVGIG (reference sequence). V lost 8 bases and J lost 9; bases outside the gene matches: 6. The DNA of the CDR3 is TGTGCCGGACACCGGGAGGGCATTCAGTACTTC. This translates into CAGHREGIQYF.

This clone appeared a few times. The chain has TRBV18 and TRBJ2-4, with TRBD2 matching 11 bases. J gave up 7 bases and V 5 bases, and 13 bases lay outside the gene matches. CDR1 is KGHSH, CDR2 LQKENI, per germline. The CDR3 has 17 amino acids. The CDR3 DNA follows: TGTGCCAGCTCAAGTTCGACTAGCGGGGCGCCCTTGAACATTCAGTACTTC. Translated, it gives CASSSSTSGAPLNIQYF.

The chain carries TRBV19 and TRBJ2-2, with 9 bases matching TRBD1. CDR3 length: 17 residues. Germline CDR1 reads LNHDA; CDR2 reads SQIVND (reference sequence). J gave up 3 bases and V 5 bases, and 10 bases lay outside the gene matches. CDR3 sequence (DNA): TGTGCCAGTAGTCTACCCCCCGGGACAGGGTACACCGGGGAGCTGTTTTTT. This sequence encodes CASSLPPGTGYTGELFF.

The gene calls are TRBV30 and TRBJ2-3, with 8 bases matching TRBD2. V lost 0 bases to trimming and J lost 0 bases; unmatched junction nucleotides: 5. The CDR3 loop spans 16 amino acids. CDR1 is GTSNPN, CDR2 SVGIG, per germline (reference sequence). The CDR3 spells CAWSVRAGGSTDTQYF. The CDR3 DNA reads TGTGCCTGGAGTGTAAGGGCGGGGGGTAGCACAGATACGCAGTATTTT.